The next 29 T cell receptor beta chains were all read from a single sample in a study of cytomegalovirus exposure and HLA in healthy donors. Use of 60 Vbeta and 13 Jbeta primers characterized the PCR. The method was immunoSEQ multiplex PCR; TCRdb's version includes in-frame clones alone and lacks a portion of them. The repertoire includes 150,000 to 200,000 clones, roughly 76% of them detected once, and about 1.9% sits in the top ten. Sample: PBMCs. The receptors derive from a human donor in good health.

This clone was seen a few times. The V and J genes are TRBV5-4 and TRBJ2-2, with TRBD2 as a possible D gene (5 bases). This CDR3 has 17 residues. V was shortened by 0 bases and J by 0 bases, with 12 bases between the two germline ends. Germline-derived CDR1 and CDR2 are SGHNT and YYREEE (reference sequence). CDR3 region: CASSLVRGRTNTGELFF. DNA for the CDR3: TGTGCCAGCAGCTTGGTAAGAGGGAGAACGAACACCGGGGAGCTGTTTTTT.

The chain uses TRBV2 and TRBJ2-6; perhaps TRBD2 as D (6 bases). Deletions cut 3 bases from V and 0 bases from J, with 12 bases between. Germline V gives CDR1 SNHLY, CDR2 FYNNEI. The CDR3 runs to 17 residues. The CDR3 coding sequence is TGTGCCAGCAGTGATCCGGGGAGGCTCTCTGGGGCCAACGTCCTGACTTTC. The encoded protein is CASSDPGRLSGANVLTF.

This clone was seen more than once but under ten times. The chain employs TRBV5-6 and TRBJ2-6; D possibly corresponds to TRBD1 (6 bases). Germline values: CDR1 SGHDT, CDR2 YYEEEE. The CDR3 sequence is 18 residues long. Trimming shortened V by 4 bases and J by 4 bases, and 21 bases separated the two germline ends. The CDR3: CASSPTGIQVIGANVLTF. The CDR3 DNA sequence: TGTGCCAGCAGCCCGACAGGTATCCAGGTAATCGGGGCCAACGTCCTGACTTTC.

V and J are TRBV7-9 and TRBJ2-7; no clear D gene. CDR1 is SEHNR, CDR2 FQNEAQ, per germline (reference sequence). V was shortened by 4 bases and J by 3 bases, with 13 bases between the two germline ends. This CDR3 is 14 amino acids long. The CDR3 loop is CASSSGNPGYEQYF. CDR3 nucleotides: TGTGCCAGCAGCTCCGGAAATCCGGGCTACGAGCAGTACTTC.

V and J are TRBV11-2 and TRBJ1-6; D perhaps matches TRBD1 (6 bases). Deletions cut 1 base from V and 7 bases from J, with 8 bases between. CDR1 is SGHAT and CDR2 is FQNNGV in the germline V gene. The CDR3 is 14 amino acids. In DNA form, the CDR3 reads TGTGCCAGCAGCTTAGCAGGGGACAATTCACCCCTCCACTTT. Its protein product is CASSLAGDNSPLHF.

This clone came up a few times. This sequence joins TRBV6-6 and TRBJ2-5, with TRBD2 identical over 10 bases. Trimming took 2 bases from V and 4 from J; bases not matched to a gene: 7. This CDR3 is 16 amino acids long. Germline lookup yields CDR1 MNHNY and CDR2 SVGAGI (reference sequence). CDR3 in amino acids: CASSYGAGGPGETQYF. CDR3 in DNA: TGTGCCAGCAGTTACGGAGCGGGGGGGCCCGGAGAGACCCAGTACTTC.

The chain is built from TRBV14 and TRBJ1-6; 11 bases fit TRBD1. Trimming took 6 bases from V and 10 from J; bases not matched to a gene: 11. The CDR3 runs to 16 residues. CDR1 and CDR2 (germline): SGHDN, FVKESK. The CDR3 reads CASSRTGGDGQSPLHF. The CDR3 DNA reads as TGTGCCAGCAGTCGGACAGGGGGCGACGGGCAATCACCCCTCCACTTT.

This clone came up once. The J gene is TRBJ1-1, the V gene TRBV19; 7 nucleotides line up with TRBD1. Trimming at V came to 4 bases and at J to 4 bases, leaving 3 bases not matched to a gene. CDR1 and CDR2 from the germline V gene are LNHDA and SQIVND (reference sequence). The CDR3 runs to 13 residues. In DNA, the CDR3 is TGTGCCAGTAGTACTTCAGGGGGCACTGAAGCTTTCTTT. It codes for CASSTSGGTEAFF.

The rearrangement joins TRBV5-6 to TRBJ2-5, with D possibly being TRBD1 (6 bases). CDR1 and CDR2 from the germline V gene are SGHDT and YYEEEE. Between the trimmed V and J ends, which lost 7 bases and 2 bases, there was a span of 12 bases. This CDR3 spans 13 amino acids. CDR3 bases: TGTGCCAGCCGCCGCACAGGGCAAGAGACCCAGTACTTC. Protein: CASRRTGQETQYF.

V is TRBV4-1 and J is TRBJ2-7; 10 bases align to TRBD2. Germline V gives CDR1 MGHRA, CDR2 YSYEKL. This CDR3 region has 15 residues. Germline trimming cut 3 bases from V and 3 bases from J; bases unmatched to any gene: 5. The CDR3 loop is CASSHTSGAVYEQYF. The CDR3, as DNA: TGCGCCAGCAGCCATACTAGCGGGGCCGTCTACGAGCAGTACTTC.

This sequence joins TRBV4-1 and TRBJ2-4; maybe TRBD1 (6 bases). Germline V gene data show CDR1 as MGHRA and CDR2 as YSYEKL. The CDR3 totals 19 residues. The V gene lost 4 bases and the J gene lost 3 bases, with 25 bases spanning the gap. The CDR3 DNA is TGCGCCAGCAGCCCCCTTCCGGACAGAGCCGTCTACGACAAAAACATTCAGTACTTC. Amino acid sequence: CASSPLPDRAVYDKNIQYF.

CDR3 loop: CASSNPGSYNEQFF. The CDR3, as DNA: TGTGCCAGCAGCAATCCGGGGTCCTACAATGAGCAGTTCTTC. V gene TRBV11-3 combines with J gene TRBJ2-1; D perhaps matches TRBD2 (5 bases). V was shortened by 5 bases and J by 1 base, with 9 bases between the two germline ends. The CDR3 contains 14 residues. CDR1 is SGHNT, CDR2 YENEEA, per germline.

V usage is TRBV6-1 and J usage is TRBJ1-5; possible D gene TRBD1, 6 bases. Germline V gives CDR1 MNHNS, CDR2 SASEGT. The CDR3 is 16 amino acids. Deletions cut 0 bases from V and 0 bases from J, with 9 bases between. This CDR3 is CASSEAGQYSNQPQHF. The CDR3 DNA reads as TGTGCCAGCAGTGAAGCCGGACAGTATAGCAATCAGCCCCAGCATTTT.

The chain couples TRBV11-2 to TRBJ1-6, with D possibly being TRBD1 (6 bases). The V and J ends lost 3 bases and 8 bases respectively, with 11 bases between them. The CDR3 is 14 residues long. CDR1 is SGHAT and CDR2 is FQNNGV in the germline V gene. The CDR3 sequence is CASSLTGRDSPLHF. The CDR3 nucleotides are TGTGCCAGCAGCTTGACAGGCAGGGATTCACCCCTCCACTTT.

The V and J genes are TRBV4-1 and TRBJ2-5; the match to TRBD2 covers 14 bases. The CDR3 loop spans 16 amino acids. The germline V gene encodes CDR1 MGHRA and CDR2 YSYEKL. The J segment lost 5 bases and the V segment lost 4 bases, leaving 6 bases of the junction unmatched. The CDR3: CASSLTSGGAWETQYF. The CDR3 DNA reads TGCGCCAGCAGCCTGACTAGCGGGGGGGCATGGGAGACCCAGTACTTC.

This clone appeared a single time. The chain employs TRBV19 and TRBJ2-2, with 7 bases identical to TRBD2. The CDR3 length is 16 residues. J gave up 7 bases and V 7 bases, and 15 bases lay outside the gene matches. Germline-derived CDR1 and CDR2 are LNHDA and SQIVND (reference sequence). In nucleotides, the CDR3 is TGTGCCAGTACGCTCTGGGGGGGGGAACCCGGCGGGGAGCTGTTTTTT. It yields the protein CASTLWGGEPGGELFF.

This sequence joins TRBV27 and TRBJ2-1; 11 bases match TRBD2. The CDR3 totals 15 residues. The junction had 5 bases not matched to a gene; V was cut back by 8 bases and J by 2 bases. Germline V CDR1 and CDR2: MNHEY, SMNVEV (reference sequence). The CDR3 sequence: CASGVTSGTYNEQFF. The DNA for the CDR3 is TGTGCCAGCGGGGTGACTAGCGGGACCTACAATGAGCAGTTCTTC.

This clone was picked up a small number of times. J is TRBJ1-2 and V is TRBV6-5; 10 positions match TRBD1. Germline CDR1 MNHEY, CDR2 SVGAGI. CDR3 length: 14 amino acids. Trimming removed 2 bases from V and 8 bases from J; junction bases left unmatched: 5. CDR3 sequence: CASSYGTGEGGYTF. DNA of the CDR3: TGTGCCAGCAGTTACGGGACAGGGGAGGGCGGCTACACCTTC.

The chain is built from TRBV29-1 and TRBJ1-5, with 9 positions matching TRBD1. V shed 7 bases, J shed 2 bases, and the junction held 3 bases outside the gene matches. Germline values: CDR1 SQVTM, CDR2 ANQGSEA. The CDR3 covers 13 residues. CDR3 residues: CSGGQGGNQPQHF. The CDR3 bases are TGCAGCGGGGGACAGGGCGGCAATCAGCCCCAGCATTTT.

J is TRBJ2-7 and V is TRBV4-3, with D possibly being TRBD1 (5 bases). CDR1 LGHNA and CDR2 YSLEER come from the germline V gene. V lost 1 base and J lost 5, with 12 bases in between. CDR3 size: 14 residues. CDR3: CASSQVLSRDEQYF. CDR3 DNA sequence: TGCGCCAGCAGCCAAGTTCTCAGCAGGGACGAGCAGTACTTC.

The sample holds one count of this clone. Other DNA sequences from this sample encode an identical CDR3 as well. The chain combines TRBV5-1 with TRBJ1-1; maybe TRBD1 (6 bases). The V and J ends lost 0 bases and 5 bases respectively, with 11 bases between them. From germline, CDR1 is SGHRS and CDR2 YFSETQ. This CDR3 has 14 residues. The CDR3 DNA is TGCGCCAGCAGCTTGGAGGGGGGGGATACTGAAGCTTTCTTT. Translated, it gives CASSLEGGDTEAFF. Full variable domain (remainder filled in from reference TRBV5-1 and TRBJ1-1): KAGVTQTPRYLIKTRGQQVTLSCSPISGHRSVSWYQQTPGQGLQFLFEYFSETQRNKGNFPGRFSGRQFSNSRSEMNVSTLELGDSALYLCASSLEGGDTEAFFGQGTRLTVV.

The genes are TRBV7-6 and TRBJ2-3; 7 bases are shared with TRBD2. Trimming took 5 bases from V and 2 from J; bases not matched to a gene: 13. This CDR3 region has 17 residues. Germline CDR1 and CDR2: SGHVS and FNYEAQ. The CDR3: CASSVEKRGQDTDTQYF. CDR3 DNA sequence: TGTGCCAGCAGCGTAGAGAAGCGGGGTCAAGACACAGATACGCAGTATTTT.

For the CDR3, the DNA is TGCGCCAGCAGTAGACAGGGGATATCAACTAATGAAAAACTGTTTTTT. This translates into CASSRQGISTNEKLFF. The V gene is TRBV5-1, the J gene TRBJ1-4; TRBD1 matches at 8 bases. This CDR3 has 16 amino acids. The trim removed 5 bases at V and 0 bases at J, leaving 6 bases unmatched. The germline gives CDR1 SGHRS, CDR2 YFSETQ.

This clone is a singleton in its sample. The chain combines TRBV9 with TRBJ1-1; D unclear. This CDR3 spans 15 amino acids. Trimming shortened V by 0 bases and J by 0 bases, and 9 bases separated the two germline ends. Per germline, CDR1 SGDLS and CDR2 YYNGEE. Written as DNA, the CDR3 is TGTGCCAGCAGCGTAGAGCCGGGATTGAACACTGAAGCTTTCTTT. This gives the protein CASSVEPGLNTEAFF.

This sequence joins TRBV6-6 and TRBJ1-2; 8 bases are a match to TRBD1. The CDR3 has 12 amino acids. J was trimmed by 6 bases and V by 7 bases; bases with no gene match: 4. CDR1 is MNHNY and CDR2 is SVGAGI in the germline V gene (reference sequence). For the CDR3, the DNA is TGTGCCAGCAATACAGGGGGGAATGGCTACACCTTC. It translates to CASNTGGNGYTF.

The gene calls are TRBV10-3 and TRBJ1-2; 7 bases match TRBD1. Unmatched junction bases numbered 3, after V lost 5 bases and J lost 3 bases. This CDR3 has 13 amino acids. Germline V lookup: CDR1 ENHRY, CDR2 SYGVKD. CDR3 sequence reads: CAISRDSDYGYTF. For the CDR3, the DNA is TGTGCCATCAGTCGGGACAGTGACTATGGCTACACCTTC.

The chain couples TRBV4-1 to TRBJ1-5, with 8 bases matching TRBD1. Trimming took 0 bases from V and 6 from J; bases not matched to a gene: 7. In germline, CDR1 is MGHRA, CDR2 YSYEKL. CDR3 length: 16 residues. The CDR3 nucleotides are TGCGCCAGCAGCCAAGAAGAGGGACAGGTTTTTCAGCCCCAGCATTTT. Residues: CASSQEEGQVFQPQHF.

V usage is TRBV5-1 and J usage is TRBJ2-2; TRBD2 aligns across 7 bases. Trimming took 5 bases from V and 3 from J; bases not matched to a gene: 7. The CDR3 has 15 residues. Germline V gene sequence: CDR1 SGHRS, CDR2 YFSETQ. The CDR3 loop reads CASRPRGEYTGELFF. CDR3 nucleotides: TGCGCCAGCAGACCTCGGGGGGAATACACCGGGGAGCTGTTTTTT.

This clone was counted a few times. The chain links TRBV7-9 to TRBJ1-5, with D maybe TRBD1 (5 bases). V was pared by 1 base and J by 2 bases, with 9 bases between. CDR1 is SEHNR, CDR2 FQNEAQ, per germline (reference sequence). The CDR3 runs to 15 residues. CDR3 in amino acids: CASSLEGMGNQPQHF. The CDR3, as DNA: TGTGCCAGCAGCTTAGAGGGGATGGGCAATCAGCCCCAGCATTTT.